Here is one T cell receptor (beta chain) with its context. TCRdb reanalysed the RACE reads using MiXCR and keeps one entry per CDR3 protein. The sample lists about 360,000 distinct CDR3 sequences, approximately 6.3% occurring once. The entry originates in a study of human T cells and chemical hapten exposure. From germline, CDR1 is MNHEY and CDR2 SVGAGI. The CDR3 loop spans 15 amino acids. V lost 0 bases to trimming and J lost 6 bases, with 14 bases between them. Time point in this sample: patch test 1, 2 weeks after DPC sensitization. Documented treatment: therapeutic diphenylcyclopropenone sensitization with weekly scalp DPC.

This specimen was whole blood, taken in connection with sensitization to the hapten diphenylcyclopropenone (DPC). This receptor was taken from a woman between 18 and 30 years old with alopecia areata. Some clones in this sample may be carry-over from other donors' samples. This chain links TRBV6-5 with TRBJ1-1, with D hard to call. DNA for the CDR3: TGTGCCAGCAGTTACTCGGTACAATATCTGGCTGAAGCTTTCTTT. Translation: CASSYSVQYLAEAFF.